This T cell receptor beta chain was captured in a study of shared clonotypes between healthy human individuals. The CDR3 runs to 13 residues. From germline, CDR1 is LGHNA and CDR2 YNFKEQ. Trimming took 1 base from V and 8 from J, leaving 11 bases between them. The assay was immunoSEQ multiplex PCR, and TCRdb's table has in-frame clones only and misses some. Seen here are millions of clones, approximately 90% observed once, and the top ten hold 0.13% to 0.15%. The receptor was derived from a man aged 18 to 30 in good health. This chain connects TRBV4-2 to TRBJ1-2; the D is unclear. The sequenced sample was naive CD4+ T cells sorted from blood. Indicated subset: CD45RA+ positively selected. CDR3 coding DNA: TGTGCCAGCAGCCAAGTGGAGCGTCGCGGCTACACCTTC. Translation: CASSQVERRGYTF.